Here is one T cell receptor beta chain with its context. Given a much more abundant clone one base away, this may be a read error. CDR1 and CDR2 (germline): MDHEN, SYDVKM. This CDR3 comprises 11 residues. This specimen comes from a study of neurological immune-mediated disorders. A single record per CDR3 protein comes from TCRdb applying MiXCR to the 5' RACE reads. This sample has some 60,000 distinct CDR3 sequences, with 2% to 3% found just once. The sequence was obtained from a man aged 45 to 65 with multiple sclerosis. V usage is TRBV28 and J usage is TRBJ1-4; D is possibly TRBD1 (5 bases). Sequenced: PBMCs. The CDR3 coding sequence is TGTGACAGCAGTTTGGCAGGGAAACTGTTTTTT. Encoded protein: CDSSLAGKLFF.